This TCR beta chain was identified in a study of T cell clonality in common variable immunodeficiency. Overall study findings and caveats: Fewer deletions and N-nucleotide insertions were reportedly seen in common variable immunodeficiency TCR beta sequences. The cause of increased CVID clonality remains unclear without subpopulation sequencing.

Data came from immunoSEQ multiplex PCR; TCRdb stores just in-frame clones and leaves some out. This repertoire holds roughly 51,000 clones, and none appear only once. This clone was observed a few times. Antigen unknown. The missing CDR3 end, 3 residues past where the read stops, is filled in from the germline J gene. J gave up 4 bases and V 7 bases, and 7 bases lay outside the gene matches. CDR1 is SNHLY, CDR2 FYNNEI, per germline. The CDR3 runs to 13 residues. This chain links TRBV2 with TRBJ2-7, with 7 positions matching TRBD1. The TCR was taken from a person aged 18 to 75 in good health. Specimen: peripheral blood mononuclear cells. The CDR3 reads CASIGQVGYEQYF. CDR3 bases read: TGTGCCAGCATCGGACAGGTTGGGTACGAG. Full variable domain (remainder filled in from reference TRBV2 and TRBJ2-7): EPEVTQTPSHQVTQMGQEVILRCVPISNHLYFYWYRQILGQKVEFLVSFYNNEISEKSEIFDDQFSVERPDGSNFTLKIRSTKLEDSAMYFCASIGQVGYEQYFGPGTRLTVT.